This entry lists 9 T cell receptor beta chains sequenced from one sample in a study of shared clonotypes between healthy human individuals. Sequencing was performed with immunoSEQ multiplex PCR; in TCRdb, only in-frame clones are kept and a portion is missing. The table has about 1.5 million clones, around 98% seen once. Sequenced input: naive CD4+ T cells sorted from blood. The subset denotes: CD45RA+ positively selected. The receptor set was obtained from a man aged 25 to 40 in good health.

This chain uses TRBV10-3 with TRBJ2-3; TRBD2 matches at 8 bases. V shed 4 bases, J shed 5 bases, and the junction held 8 bases outside the gene matches. Germline V lookup: CDR1 ENHRY, CDR2 SYGVKD. The CDR3 has 15 amino acids. CDR3 DNA sequence: TGTGCCATCAGTGTTGCAGCGGGAGTTGGAGATACGCAGTATTTT. Its translation is CAISVAAGVGDTQYF.

This chain links TRBV5-8 with TRBJ2-2; TRBD1 or TRBD2 may be the D gene (5 bases each). This CDR3 is 17 amino acids long. CDR1 is SGHTS and CDR2 is YDEGEE in the germline V gene. V lost 0 bases to trimming and J lost 8 bases, with 20 bases between them. CDR3 region: CASSLGPGKKGQGELFF. CDR3 sequence (DNA): TGTGCCAGCAGCTTGGGCCCGGGAAAGAAGGGGCAGGGGGAGCTGTTTTTT.

The CDR3 protein is CASSVDALGNTEAFF. The DNA of the CDR3 is TGTGCCAGCAGCGTAGACGCGTTAGGGAACACTGAAGCTTTCTTT. The gene calls are TRBV9 and TRBJ1-1; unclear D gene. Looked up from germline, CDR1 is SGDLS and CDR2 is YYNGEE. V was trimmed by 0 bases and J by 1 base, leaving 10 bases between them. This CDR3 spans 15 amino acids. Based on the CDR3 plus reference TRBV9 and TRBJ1-1, the full variable domain is DSGVTQTPKHLITATGQRVTLRCSPRSGDLSVYWYQQSLDQGLQFLIQYYNGEERAKGNILERFSAQQFPDLHSELNLSSLELGDSALYFCASSVDALGNTEAFFGQGTRLTVV.

This clone was seen a single time. V is TRBV5-1 and J is TRBJ2-3; TRBD2 matches 10 bases. Looked up from germline, CDR1 is SGHRS and CDR2 is YFSETQ. The CDR3 length is 15 residues. The V gene end was trimmed by 4 bases and the J gene end by 3 bases; junction bases not matched to a gene: 5. CDR3 loop: CASSPPSGSTDTQYF. As DNA, the CDR3 is TGCGCCAGCAGCCCTCCTAGCGGGAGTACAGATACGCAGTATTTT.

The chain carries TRBV18 and TRBJ2-4, with D perhaps matching TRBD1 (6 bases). V was clipped by 1 base and J by 1 base, with 20 bases between them. Germline CDR1 reads KGHSH; CDR2 reads LQKENI. This CDR3 is built from 19 residues. The DNA of the CDR3 is TGTGCCAGCTCACCACTCTCCCTTGGGGCAGGGGAGGCCAAAAACATTCAGTACTTC. Amino acid sequence: CASSPLSLGAGEAKNIQYF.

This sequence joins TRBV5-5 and TRBJ2-7; 10 bases are a match to TRBD2. The CDR3 covers 15 residues. Germline CDR1 and CDR2: SGHKS and YYEKEE (reference sequence). Unmatched junction bases numbered 2, after V lost 2 bases and J lost 0 bases. Written as DNA, the CDR3 is TGTGCCAGCAGCTTCGGACTAGCGGCCTCCTACGAGCAGTACTTC. Its protein is CASSFGLAASYEQYF.

The rearrangement links TRBV18 to TRBJ2-7; 8 positions agree with TRBD2. CDR3 length: 15 amino acids. Germline V gene data show CDR1 as KGHSH and CDR2 as LQKENI. V lost 8 bases and J lost 0; bases outside the gene matches: 9. The CDR3 loop reads CASRSGTRASYEQYF. Written as DNA, the CDR3 is TGTGCCAGCCGATCGGGGACTAGGGCCTCCTACGAGCAGTACTTC.

This clone has only one observation. The chain uses TRBV4-1 and TRBJ2-1; 9 bases are shared with TRBD2. Per germline, CDR1 MGHRA and CDR2 YSYEKL. J gave up 0 bases and V 8 bases, and 5 bases lay outside the gene matches. The CDR3 contains 15 residues. CDR3 coding DNA: TGCGCCAGCCGGGAGCGGGAGGACTCCTACAATGAGCAGTTCTTC. As protein: CASREREDSYNEQFF.

The chain is built from TRBV4-2 and TRBJ1-2; perhaps TRBD1 as D (5 bases). Between the trimmed V and J ends, which lost 0 bases and 2 bases, there was a span of 10 bases. CDR1 LGHNA and CDR2 YNFKEQ come from the germline V gene. The length of the CDR3 is 15 residues. CDR3 residues: CASSQDLGANYGYTF. The CDR3 DNA is TGTGCCAGCAGCCAAGATTTAGGGGCGAACTATGGCTACACCTTC.